The 28 T cell receptor beta chains listed next were all sequenced from one sample in a study of tumor and adjacent non-tumor tissue in lung cancer. A modified ARM-PCR protocol with three rounds of nested PCR amplified TCRbeta. TCRdb used MiXCR to reprocess the multiplex PCR reads, holding one entry per CDR3 protein. The sample contains almost 75,000 distinct CDR3 sequences, approximately 71% of which appear only once. No cell sorting was done before RNA was extracted from the tissue. Distant lung tissue was collected more than 3 cm away from the tumor edge. Material: distant non-tumor lung tissue. Source of these receptors: a woman between 45 and 65 years old with non-small cell lung cancer.

The chain recombines TRBV20-1 with TRBJ2-7; D unresolved. Trimming cost V 6 bases and J 3 bases, with 15 bases left between them. CDR1 DFQATT and CDR2 SNEGSKA come from the germline V gene (reference sequence). CDR3 length equals 13 residues. The CDR3 loop is CSAQVGSGYEQYF. The CDR3 nucleotides are TGCAGTGCCCAGGTCGGTTCTGGCTACGAGCAGTACTTC.

The rearrangement uses TRBV20-1 and TRBJ2-4; possibly TRBD1 for D (5 bases). CDR1 is DFQATT, CDR2 SNEGSKA, per germline (reference sequence). This CDR3 comprises 17 residues. CDR3 loop: CIGKVEKGVVTKNIQYF. CDR3 in DNA: TGCATTGGGAAGGTTGAAAAAGGGGTTGTAACCAAAAACATTCAGTACTTC.

Note on this clonotype: Being one base from a much bigger clone, this may be a read error. The chain uses TRBV5-5 and TRBJ1-1, with no clear D. The CDR3 runs 13 residues. Per germline, CDR1 SGHKS and CDR2 YYEKEE (reference sequence). The V and J ends lost 6 bases and 2 bases respectively, with 11 bases between them. The CDR3 sequence is CASTEYINTEAFF. The CDR3 DNA follows: TGTGCCAGCACCGAGTACATAAACACTGAAGCTTTCTTT.

The chain couples TRBV28 to TRBJ1-1; no reliable D call. The germline V gene encodes CDR1 MDHEN and CDR2 SYDVKM. V lost 5 bases to trimming and J lost 0 bases, with 7 bases between them. The CDR3 contains 13 residues. The CDR3 loop is CASSNSMNTEAFF. The DNA for the CDR3 is TGTGCCAGCAGTAACAGTATGAACACTGAAGCTTTCTTT.

As for this clonotype: Lacking the conserved final phenylalanine or tryptophan, this CDR3 likely reflects a read error. This chain uses TRBV11-1 with TRBJ1-2, with 7 positions matching TRBD1. Germline CDR1 reads SGHAT; CDR2 reads FQDESV (reference sequence). The CDR3 sequence is 15 residues long. CDR3 residues: CARSFGGTVPYGYTI. DNA of the CDR3: TGTGCCAGGAGCTTCGGGGGGACAGTCCCTTATGGCTACACCATC.

This clonotype was recorded many times. The V call is TRBV6-1, the J call TRBJ2-1, with 7 nucleotides matching TRBD2. This CDR3 has 15 residues. CDR1 and CDR2 (germline): MNHNS, SASEGT. Trimming took 3 bases from V and 7 from J; bases not matched to a gene: 9. This CDR3 is CASSEGSGGWNEQFF. In nucleotides, the CDR3 is TGTGCCAGCAGTGAGGGGTCGGGGGGATGGAATGAGCAGTTCTTC.

Regarding this clonotype: A read error may explain this, as a much larger clone is one base away. V gene TRBV6-2 or TRBV6-3 combines with J gene TRBJ2-1; 14 nucleotides agree with TRBD2. The germline V gene has CDR1 MNHEY and CDR2 SVGEGT. This CDR3 comprises 15 residues. This CDR3 is CASRGTSGGYNEQVF. Here the CDR3 DNA reads TGTGCCAGCAGGGGGACTAGCGGGGGCTACAATGAGCAGGTCTTC.

As to this clonotype: A read error may explain this, as a much larger clone is one base away. V is TRBV28 and J is TRBJ2-4; D call uncertain. The CDR3 totals 16 residues. Germline V lookup: CDR1 MDHEN, CDR2 SYDVKM. The chain's CDR3 is CTSSLLSVGSQDIQYF. The CDR3 bases are TGTACCAGCAGTTTATTGTCCGTGGGCAGCCAGGACATTCAGTACTTC. Full variable domain (rest looked up from reference TRBV28 and TRBJ2-4): DVKVTQSSRYLVKRTGEKVFLECVQDMDHENMFWYRQDPGLGLRLIYFSYDVKMKEKGDIPEGYSVSREKKERFSLILESASTNQTSMYLCTSSLLSVGSQDIQYFGAGTRLSVL.

In the case of this clonotype: Its ends do not fully match the called genes, so a read error is possible. V gene TRBV12-3 or TRBV12-4 combines with J gene TRBJ1-6; perhaps TRBD1 as D (6 bases). This CDR3 has 14 residues. The CDR3 DNA reads TGTGCCAACAGTTCATCGGGGGCTAATTCACCCCTCCACTTT. Translating gives CANSSSGANSPLHF.

This clonotype was recorded at least ten times. The V gene is TRBV20-1, the J gene TRBJ2-3; D is ambiguous. V shed 3 bases and J shed 8 bases, with 9 bases lying between them. Germline assignment: CDR1 DFQATT and CDR2 SNEGSKA (reference sequence). This CDR3 is built from 11 residues. CDR3 nucleotide sequence: TGCAGTGCTAGGACCGGTTCTACGCAGTATTTT. The encoded protein is CSARTGSTQYF.

This clonotype showed up many times. V is TRBV20-1 and J is TRBJ2-1, with a tentative D call TRBD2 (6 bases). V was shortened by 1 base and J by 4 bases, with 17 bases between the two germline ends. Germline CDR1 is DFQATT and CDR2 is SNEGSKA (reference sequence). The CDR3 extends over 16 amino acids. In DNA form, the CDR3 reads TGCAGTGCTAGAGGGGACTTTTTTGAGGGGTACAATGAGCAGTTCTTC. It is translated as CSARGDFFEGYNEQFF.

This clonotype was detected ten times or more. The chain has TRBV5-5 and TRBJ1-1; TRBD1 is a possible D gene (5 bases). The CDR3 is 14 residues long. Trimming took off 2 bases at V and 5 bases at J, with 13 bases between the two ends. Germline loops: CDR1 SGHKS, CDR2 YYEKEE (reference sequence). CDR3 DNA: TGTGCCAGCAGCTTAGACCCAGGGTGGACTGAAGCTTTCTTT. Its translation is CASSLDPGWTEAFF.

This clonotype was seen just once. A read error may be the cause here, since a much bigger clone is one base away. V and J are TRBV20-1 and TRBJ1-3, with D unclear. This CDR3 is built from 17 residues. Germline-derived CDR1 and CDR2 are DFQATT and SNEGSKA (reference sequence). V lost 4 bases to trimming and J lost 0 bases, with 19 bases between them. The CDR3 DNA is TGCAGTGCTAAGGCCCGACTGAGACTCCACTCTGGAAACACCATATATTTT. Its protein is CSAKARLRLHSGNTIYF.

The rearrangement uses TRBV20-1 and TRBJ2-1, with D possibly TRBD2 on 6 matching bases. The V gene lost 7 bases and the J gene lost 6 bases, with 19 bases spanning the gap. Looked up from germline, CDR1 is DFQATT and CDR2 is SNEGSKA (reference sequence). CDR3 size: 14 residues. DNA of the CDR3: TGCAGTGTCAGCCCGGGAGCTGGTGTCAATGAGCAGTTCTTC. As protein: CSVSPGAGVNEQFF.

As to this clonotype: Likely a read error: the CDR3 ends without its conserved phenylalanine or tryptophan. The J gene is TRBJ2-1, the V gene TRBV6-2 or TRBV6-3, with a possible D match to TRBD2 (5 bases). Germline CDR1 and CDR2: MNHEY and SVGEGT. The V gene lost 5 bases and the J gene lost 5 bases, with 19 bases spanning the gap. CDR3 size: 16 residues. This CDR3 reads CASSTETNSSHNEQFI. Written as DNA, the CDR3 is TGTGCCAGCAGTACTGAGACTAACAGTAGCCACAATGAGCAGTTCATC.

As concerns this clonotype: Given the absence of the conserved phenylalanine or tryptophan at the CDR3 end, a read error is likely. The DNA is omitted, as the CDR3 cannot be located on it reliably, and the CDR3 follows TCRdb's listing. The V call is TRBV4-3, the J call TRBJ2-7; TRBD1, the table's D call, lacks a check against the DNA. Germline V CDR1 and CDR2: LGHNA, YSLEER. Counting both end residues, the CDR3 totals 13 amino acids. CDR3 in amino acids: CVSSQEGANEQYS.

This rearrangement joins TRBV10-1 to TRBJ2-1; D is uncertain. V lost 9 bases and J lost 2, with 17 bases in between. The length of the CDR3 is 15 residues. Germline-derived CDR1 and CDR2 are WNHNN and SYGVQD (reference sequence). The CDR3 bases are TGCGCCAGTAGTAATCGGGTAGATCCCTACAATGAGCAGTTCTTC. It yields the protein CASSNRVDPYNEQFF.

The V and J genes are TRBV5-1 and TRBJ2-5; weak D call: TRBD2 (6 bases). Trimming took 0 bases from V and 5 from J, leaving 14 bases between them. The CDR3 runs 15 residues. Germline V gives CDR1 SGHRS, CDR2 YFSETQ. CDR3 coding DNA: TGCGCCAGCAGCTTGGCCTCGGCGGGATATGAGACCCAGTACTTC. Its translation: CASSLASAGYETQYF.

About this clonotype: This could be a read error, since a much larger clone is one nucleotide away. This rearrangement joins TRBV6-1 to TRBJ2-1; no clear D. CDR1 is MNHNS and CDR2 is SASEGT in the germline V gene. The CDR3 has 13 residues. Trimming cost V 5 bases and J 5 bases, with 10 bases left between them. CDR3 coding DNA: TGTGCCAGCAGTTATAATTTTAACAATGAGCAGTTCTTC. Its protein product is CASSYNFNNEQFF.

The V and J genes are TRBV6-2 or TRBV6-3 and TRBJ1-2; 9 bases agree with TRBD1. This CDR3 spans 14 amino acids. V gave up 9 bases and J gave up 10 bases; unmatched junction bases: 15. CDR1 is MNHEY and CDR2 is SVGEGT in the germline V gene. The CDR3 loop is CASSRGQGHDDYTF. CDR3 DNA: TGTGCCAGTAGCCGCGGACAGGGGCATGATGACTACACCTTC.

Worth noting for this clonotype: The CDR3 end shows no conserved phenylalanine or tryptophan, and so a read error is likely. J is TRBJ2-7 and V is TRBV20-1, with TRBD2 matching over 7 bases. The germline gives CDR1 DFQATT, CDR2 SNEGSKA (reference sequence). This CDR3 spans 14 amino acids. CDR3 amino acids: CSVRQTGGNYEQYI. The CDR3 DNA sequence: TGCAGTGTTAGACAGACGGGAGGAAACTACGAGCAGTACATC.

This clonotype was seen ten or more times. The rearrangement links TRBV20-1 to TRBJ2-3; TRBD2 matches at 9 bases. Germline V lookup: CDR1 DFQATT, CDR2 SNEGSKA (reference sequence). V was pared by 5 bases and J by 6 bases, with 12 bases of the junction left unmatched. The CDR3 sequence is 15 residues long. Here the CDR3 reads CSAPLAGPTEDTQYF. The CDR3, as DNA: TGCAGTGCTCCACTAGCGGGCCCTACCGAGGATACGCAGTATTTT.

Note on this clonotype: This could be a read error, since a much larger clone is one nucleotide away. The V call is TRBV20-1, the J call TRBJ2-1; 8 nucleotides line up with TRBD1. The CDR3 extends over 13 amino acids. The J segment lost 3 bases and the V segment lost 5 bases, leaving 3 bases of the junction unmatched. Germline V gene data show CDR1 as DFQATT and CDR2 as SNEGSKA (reference sequence). The CDR3 protein is CSAPGQGYNEQFF. As DNA, the CDR3 is TGCAGTGCTCCCGGACAGGGCTACAATGAGCAGTTCTTC.

About this clonotype: A clone one base away is much larger, so this may be a read error. The V call is TRBV6-5, the J call TRBJ1-6; D gene uncertain. With 6 bases removed from V and 7 bases from J, the gap between germline ends came to 16 bases. CDR3 length equals 15 residues. Germline V gene data show CDR1 as MNHEY and CDR2 as SVGAGI. Here the CDR3 reads CASRDFMGLNSPLHF. Here the CDR3 DNA reads TGTGCCAGCAGGGACTTCATGGGTCTGAATTCACCCCTCCACTTT.

Concerning this clonotype: The conserved final phenylalanine or tryptophan is absent from the CDR3, which likely points to a read error. The chain employs TRBV20-1 and TRBJ2-1; D call uncertain. Germline V gene data show CDR1 as DFQATT and CDR2 as SNEGSKA (reference sequence). CDR3 length equals 12 residues. The CDR3 is CRTTLTYNEQFL. CDR3 nucleotides: TGCAGAACCACGCTTACCTACAATGAGCAGTTCTTA.

Notes on this clonotype: The conserved phenylalanine or tryptophan normally closing the CDR3 is absent here, so this likely arose from a read error. The limits of the CDR3 on the DNA are not certain, so only TCRdb's listed CDR3 is given. This chain connects TRBV29-1 to TRBJ2-5; the D call of TRBD1 is as the table states it, not checked on the DNA. CDR1 is SQVTM, CDR2 ANQGSEA, per germline. Including both end residues, the CDR3 is 12 amino acids long. CDR3: CSVGQGDETQYS.

Concerning this clonotype: The germline gene is not matched at one end of the junction; a read error may be the cause. The chain combines TRBV29-1 with TRBJ1-2, with D uncertain. Looked up from germline, CDR1 is SQVTM and CDR2 is ANQGSEA. The CDR3 is made up of 11 amino acids. The CDR3 is CSVGAVYDYTF. CDR3 DNA sequence: TGCAGCGTTGGGGCAGTCTATGACTACACATTC.

A word on this clonotype: As the CDR3 is not closed by the conserved phenylalanine or tryptophan, this likely results from a read error. The chain employs TRBV7-3 and TRBJ1-1, with a tentative D call TRBD1 (5 bases). V was shortened by 5 bases and J by 2 bases, with 12 bases between the two germline ends. CDR3 length equals 14 residues. Per the germline V gene, CDR1 is SGHTA and CDR2 is FQGTGA. The CDR3: CASSPHGANTEAFV. CDR3 DNA sequence: TGTGCCAGCAGCCCCCACGGGGCTAACACTGAAGCTTTCGTT.